Shown below are 20 T cell receptor beta chains from a single sample sequenced in a study of blood T cell repertoires in COVID-19. TCRdb keeps only in-frame clones here, not all; method: immunoSEQ multiplex PCR. The profile covers 110,000 to 150,000 clones, with roughly 88% appearing a single time and around 4.5% taken by the ten largest. Input material: PBMCs or T cells enriched from blood (not recorded which). The receptors shown here come from a man over 45 who had recovered from COVID-19.

The chain joins TRBV7-9 to TRBJ1-4; possible D gene TRBD1, 5 bases. Germline CDR1 reads SEHNR; CDR2 reads FQNEAQ (reference sequence). Trimming stripped 5 bases from V and 13 bases from J, with 23 bases between. The CDR3 runs to 15 residues. The CDR3 nucleotides are TGTGCCAGCAGCCGAGGGACCCAGGTTCTGGGAGGACTGTTTTTT. Translating gives CASSRGTQVLGGLFF.

The J gene is TRBJ2-5, the V gene TRBV27, with TRBD2 as a possible D gene (6 bases). Trimming stripped 3 bases from V and 2 bases from J, with 13 bases between. The germline CDR1 and CDR2 sequences are MNHEY and SMNVEV (reference sequence). This CDR3 spans 15 amino acids. CDR3 residues: CASSFNGDSQETQYF. CDR3 nucleotides: TGTGCCAGCAGTTTCAATGGGGACTCACAAGAGACCCAGTACTTC.

The genes are TRBV7-2 and TRBJ1-2; 7 bases align to TRBD1. CDR3 length: 16 residues. With 6 bases clipped from V and 1 base from J, the junction kept 11 bases outside the gene matches. CDR1 and CDR2 from the germline V gene are SGHTA and FQGNSA. CDR3 nucleotides: TGTGCCAGCAGTTCAGGGGGGAGTCAGCTTAACTATGGCTACACCTTC. Translation gives CASSSGGSQLNYGYTF.

The chain carries TRBV19 and TRBJ1-5; D possibly corresponds to TRBD1 (5 bases). The V gene's germline CDR1 is LNHDA and CDR2 SQIVND (reference sequence). Trimming removed 5 bases from V and 0 bases from J, with 11 bases in between. This CDR3 contains 15 residues. The CDR3 DNA is TGTGCCAGTAGTCTGTGGGGCGGTAGCAATCAGCCCCAGCATTTT. It codes for CASSLWGGSNQPQHF.

The genes are TRBV6-5 and TRBJ2-7; no firm D call. The length of the CDR3 is 12 residues. The germline V and J ends were trimmed by 6 bases and 7 bases, with 13 bases remaining between them. Germline V gene sequence: CDR1 MNHEY, CDR2 SVGAGI. The CDR3 spells CASSPPRGEQYF. The CDR3 bases are TGTGCCAGCAGCCCCCCCCGAGGAGAGCAGTACTTC.

The CDR3 reads CAISESALSLGYTF. The DNA for the CDR3 is TGTGCCATCAGTGAGTCTGCTCTTAGCTTAGGCTACACCTTC. This chain uses TRBV10-3 with TRBJ1-2; D is unclear. The CDR3 runs to 14 residues. Germline assignment: CDR1 ENHRY and CDR2 SYGVKD. Trimming left V 0 bases short and J 8 bases short, with 13 bases between.

The rearrangement links TRBV10-3 to TRBJ2-1, with D possibly TRBD1 on 5 matching bases. The germline V and J ends were trimmed by 7 bases and 2 bases, with 9 bases remaining between them. The CDR3 length is 13 residues. Germline V gene data show CDR1 as ENHRY and CDR2 as SYGVKD. DNA for the CDR3: TGTGCCATCACACAGGCCCCCTACAATGAGCAGTTCTTC. Translating gives CAITQAPYNEQFF.

The rearrangement joins TRBV7-9 to TRBJ1-2, with D tentatively TRBD1 (5 bases). Germline CDR1 SEHNR, CDR2 FQNEAQ (reference sequence). The CDR3 consists of 17 residues. V was pared by 1 base and J by 4 bases, with 19 bases between. The CDR3 loop reads CASSLDRIQGEAYGYTF. CDR3 DNA: TGTGCCAGCAGCTTAGACAGGATTCAGGGTGAGGCCTATGGCTACACCTTC.

This sequence joins TRBV30 and TRBJ1-4; D remains unclear. V lost 0 bases and J lost 11, with 16 bases in between. The CDR3 contains 14 residues. Germline values: CDR1 GTSNPN, CDR2 SVGIG (reference sequence). CDR3 in amino acids: CAWSVLPDGEKLFF. Written as DNA, the CDR3 is TGTGCCTGGAGTGTACTCCCTGATGGTGAGAAACTGTTTTTT.

The count of this clone is one. J is TRBJ2-7 and V is TRBV28, with 9 bases identical to TRBD2. The germline CDR1 and CDR2 sequences are MDHEN and SYDVKM. CDR3 length: 16 amino acids. V shed 6 bases and J 0 bases; nucleotides not matched to a gene: 9. CDR3 sequence (DNA): TGTGCCAGCAGCCAATACGTAGCGGGAGCCTCCTACGAGCAGTACTTC. Encoded protein: CASSQYVAGASYEQYF. Full variable domain (rest looked up from reference TRBV28 and TRBJ2-7): DVKVTQSSRYLVKRTGEKVFLECVQDMDHENMFWYRQDPGLGLRLIYFSYDVKMKEKGDIPEGYSVSREKKERFSLILESASTNQTSMYLCASSQYVAGASYEQYFGPGTRLTVT.

This chain links TRBV6-2 or TRBV6-3 with TRBJ2-7; TRBD1 aligns across 9 bases. The V gene end was trimmed by 2 bases and the J gene end by 5 bases; junction bases not matched to a gene: 4. Germline CDR1 is MNHEY and CDR2 is SVGEGT. The CDR3 length is 14 residues. The DNA of the CDR3 is TGTGCCAGCAGTTACCCGGGACAGGGCCACGAGCAGTACGTC. The encoded protein is CASSYPGQGHEQYV.

The chain couples TRBV27 to TRBJ1-6, with D tentatively TRBD1 (6 bases). V was clipped by 6 bases and J by 8 bases, with 26 bases between them. This CDR3 has 18 amino acids. In germline, CDR1 is MNHEY, CDR2 SMNVEV (reference sequence). CDR3 sequence (DNA): TGTGCCAGCAGGCCGCCTTCGAGACAGGTAAGTTCCGATTCACCCCTCCACTTT. It codes for CASRPPSRQVSSDSPLHF.

V gene TRBV28 combines with J gene TRBJ2-1, with a possible D match to TRBD1 (6 bases). This CDR3 region has 11 residues. Germline CDR1 MDHEN, CDR2 SYDVKM. V was shortened by 7 bases and J by 10 bases, with 11 bases between the two germline ends. CDR3 sequence: CASTLRGEQFF. The CDR3 DNA is TGTGCCAGCACCTTGAGGGGGGAGCAGTTCTTC.

V gene TRBV7-3 combines with J gene TRBJ1-2; 10 bases line up with TRBD1. Looked up from germline, CDR1 is SGHTA and CDR2 is FQGTGA. Trimming took 4 bases from V and 6 from J; bases not matched to a gene: 5. This CDR3 is built from 14 residues. CDR3 in DNA: TGTGCCAGCAGCTCCGACAGGGGGCTCAATGGCTACACCTTC. Protein sequence: CASSSDRGLNGYTF.

This chain joins TRBV28 and TRBJ2-7; weak D call: TRBD2 (5 bases). The CDR3 loop spans 13 amino acids. CDR1 and CDR2 from the germline V gene are MDHEN and SYDVKM. Trimming removed 8 bases from V and 0 bases from J, with 11 bases in between. This CDR3 reads CASHRTYSYEQYF. The CDR3 DNA follows: TGTGCCAGCCATAGGACTTACTCCTACGAGCAGTACTTC.

The gene calls are TRBV7-9 and TRBJ2-1; 10 bases align to TRBD2. This CDR3 is built from 14 residues. Germline V CDR1 and CDR2: SEHNR, FQNEAQ (reference sequence). V shed 6 bases and J 6 bases; nucleotides not matched to a gene: 5. The CDR3, as DNA: TGTGCCAGCAGACAAGCGGGAGGGCGCAATGAGCAGTTCTTC. The encoded protein is CASRQAGGRNEQFF. The variable domain in full, completed from reference TRBV7-9 and TRBJ2-1, reads DTGVSQNPRHKITKRGQNVTFRCDPISEHNRLYWYRQTLGQGPEFLTYFQNEAQLEKSRLLSDRFSAERPKGSFSTLEIQRTEQGDSAMYLCASRQAGGRNEQFFGPGTRLTVL.

The rearrangement joins TRBV20-1 to TRBJ1-1; D unresolved. The germline V gene encodes CDR1 DFQATT and CDR2 SNEGSKA (reference sequence). The CDR3 has 11 amino acids. The ends were cut back, 6 bases at V and 5 bases at J, with 10 bases in the middle. The CDR3 reads CSASGRTEAFF. In DNA form, the CDR3 reads TGCAGTGCGAGCGGACGAACTGAAGCTTTCTTT.

This clone was recorded once. V and J are TRBV28 and TRBJ2-1, with 14 bases fitting TRBD2. V shed 10 bases and J 4 bases; nucleotides not matched to a gene: 18. This CDR3 comprises 19 residues. Germline assignment: CDR1 MDHEN and CDR2 SYDVKM. CDR3 in amino acids: CAMTRGTSGRSNNYNEQFF. CDR3 nucleotide sequence: TGTGCCATGACTCGGGGGACTAGCGGGAGATCCAATAATTACAATGAGCAGTTCTTC.

This chain connects TRBV2 to TRBJ1-2; a weak D match, TRBD1 (5 bases). This CDR3 comprises 14 residues. V was shortened by 2 bases and J by 6 bases, with 13 bases between the two germline ends. Germline CDR1 SNHLY, CDR2 FYNNEI. CDR3 protein: CASSEIRGRNGYTF. Here the CDR3 DNA reads TGTGCCAGCAGTGAAATTAGGGGAAGGAATGGCTACACCTTC.

The J gene is TRBJ2-7, the V gene TRBV18; the match to TRBD1 covers 7 bases. The germline V gene has CDR1 KGHSH and CDR2 LQKENI. The CDR3 has 15 residues. V lost 10 bases, J lost 0 bases, and 12 bases stayed unmatched. The CDR3 sequence is CATRETGRTSYEQYF. The DNA for the CDR3 is TGTGCCACCCGAGAGACAGGGCGAACCTCCTACGAGCAGTACTTC.